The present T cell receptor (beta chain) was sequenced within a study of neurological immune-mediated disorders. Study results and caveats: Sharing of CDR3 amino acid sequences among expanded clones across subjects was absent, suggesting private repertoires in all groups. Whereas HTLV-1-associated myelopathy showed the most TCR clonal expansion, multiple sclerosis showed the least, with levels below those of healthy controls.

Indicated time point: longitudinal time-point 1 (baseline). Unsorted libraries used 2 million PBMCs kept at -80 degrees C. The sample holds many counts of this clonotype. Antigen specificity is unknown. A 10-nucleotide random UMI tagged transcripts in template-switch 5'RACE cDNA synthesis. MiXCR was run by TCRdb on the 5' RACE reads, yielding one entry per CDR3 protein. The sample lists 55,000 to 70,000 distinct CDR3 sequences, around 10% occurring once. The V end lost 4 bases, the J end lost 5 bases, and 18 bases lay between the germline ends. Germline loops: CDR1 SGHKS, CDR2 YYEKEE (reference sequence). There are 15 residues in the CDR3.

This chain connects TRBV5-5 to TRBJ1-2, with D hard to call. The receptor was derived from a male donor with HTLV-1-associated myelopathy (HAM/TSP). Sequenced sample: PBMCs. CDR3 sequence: CASSQDPTGGYGYTF. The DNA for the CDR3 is TGTGCCAGCAGCCAAGATCCCACGGGTGGATATGGCTACACCTTC.